A single sample is the source of the 18 T cell receptor beta chains below, sequenced in a study of cytotoxic CD8 clonotypes in ibrutinib-treated CLL. Generated by immunoSEQ multiplex PCR, the TCRdb table keeps only in-frame clones and is missing some. This repertoire shows 330,000 or so clones, about 64% found once; its top ten account for around 6.5%. The sequences come from PBMCs, collected after 36 months of ibrutinib treatment. These receptor sequences come from a human donor with chronic lymphocytic leukemia.

This clone was seen more than once but under ten times. The gene calls are TRBV4-1 and TRBJ1-5, with D unresolved. The CDR3 has 14 residues. Germline values: CDR1 MGHRA, CDR2 YSYEKL. Trimming left V 1 base short and J 2 bases short, with 6 bases between. CDR3 DNA: TGCGCCAGCAGCCAAGTGGTGGGCAATCAGCCCCAGCATTTT. It codes for CASSQVVGNQPQHF.

This chain joins TRBV5-1 and TRBJ2-1; 9 bases align to TRBD2. The germline V gene has CDR1 SGHRS and CDR2 YFSETQ. J was trimmed by 4 bases and V by 1 base; bases with no gene match: 12. The CDR3 contains 18 residues. DNA of the CDR3: TGCGCCAGCAGCTTGTTCCTAGCGGGGAGAACTGAGTACAATGAGCAGTTCTTC. Translation gives CASSLFLAGRTEYNEQFF. Filled out from reference TRBV5-1 and TRBJ2-1, the complete variable domain reads KAGVTQTPRYLIKTRGQQVTLSCSPISGHRSVSWYQQTPGQGLQFLFEYFSETQRNKGNFPGRFSGRQFSNSRSEMNVSTLELGDSALYLCASSLFLAGRTEYNEQFFGPGTRLTVL.

The chain joins TRBV29-1 to TRBJ2-7, with 8 bases lining up with TRBD2. The CDR3 consists of 14 residues. J lost 5 bases, V lost 5 bases, and 11 bases had no gene match. The germline V gene encodes CDR1 SQVTM and CDR2 ANQGSEA. The DNA of the CDR3 is TGCAGCGTTCCGAAGCGGGAGAAGGGTAACGAGCAGTACTTC. Its protein is CSVPKREKGNEQYF.

This chain joins TRBV7-3 and TRBJ2-4, with 9 bases aligning to TRBD2. CDR3 length: 15 amino acids. Germline V gene sequence: CDR1 SGHTA, CDR2 FQGTGA. Unmatched junction bases numbered 5, after V lost 3 bases and J lost 5 bases. CDR3 amino acids: CASSFLRTSENIQYF. DNA for the CDR3: TGTGCCAGCAGCTTCCTCCGGACTAGCGAAAACATTCAGTACTTC.

This rearrangement joins TRBV6-5 to TRBJ2-7; D is possibly TRBD2 (7 bases). Trimming took off 6 bases at V and 7 bases at J, with 19 bases between the two ends. Germline loops: CDR1 MNHEY, CDR2 SVGAGI. CDR3 length equals 14 residues. The CDR3 DNA reads TGTGCCAGCAGCCGGGGGGCAGGGGCTGAGGAGCAGTACTTC. It codes for CASSRGAGAEEQYF.

This clone appeared a single time. The chain is built from TRBV18 and TRBJ2-1; 10 nucleotides agree with TRBD1. The germline gives CDR1 KGHSH, CDR2 LQKENI. The V segment lost 6 bases and the J segment 2 bases; nucleotides outside the gene matches: 4. The length of the CDR3 is 15 residues. CDR3 sequence (DNA): TGTGCCAGCTCCGGACAGGGGGGACCCTACAATGAGCAGTTCTTC. Translated: CASSGQGGPYNEQFF. Complete variable domain (other parts from reference TRBV18 and TRBJ2-1): NAGVMQNPRHLVRRRGQEARLRCSPMKGHSHVYWYRQLPEEGLKFMVYLQKENIIDESGMPKERFSAEFPKEGPSILRIQQVVRGDSAAYFCASSGQGGPYNEQFFGPGTRLTVL.

The CDR3 spells CASSFGLAGEETQYF. CDR3 nucleotide sequence: TGTGCCAGCAGCTTCGGACTAGCGGGGGAAGAGACCCAGTACTTC. This chain links TRBV11-1 with TRBJ2-5; 13 nucleotides align to TRBD2. The germline V gene has CDR1 SGHAT and CDR2 FQDESV (reference sequence). The CDR3 sequence is 15 residues long. With V trimmed by 3 bases and J by 3 bases, 1 base remained unmatched.

The chain uses TRBV18 and TRBJ1-6, with 12 bases fitting TRBD1. This CDR3 is 15 amino acids long. The V gene end was trimmed by 3 bases and the J gene end by 10 bases; junction bases not matched to a gene: 4. Germline CDR1 is KGHSH and CDR2 is LQKENI. CDR3 region: CASSPGQGAESPLHF. CDR3 coding DNA: TGTGCCAGCTCACCGGGACAGGGGGCAGAGTCACCCCTCCACTTT.

The chain couples TRBV5-1 to TRBJ2-1, with D unresolved. The CDR3 is 15 residues long. Trimming took off 1 base at V and 8 bases at J, with 16 bases between the two ends. Germline V gene data show CDR1 as SGHRS and CDR2 as YFSETQ. This chain's CDR3 is CASSLRSGETYEQFF. CDR3 DNA sequence: TGCGCCAGCAGCTTGCGAAGTGGGGAAACCTATGAGCAGTTCTTC.

The V and J genes are TRBV4-1 and TRBJ1-5; 7 bases match TRBD1. Germline CDR1 MGHRA, CDR2 YSYEKL. V lost 3 bases, J lost 3 bases, and 8 bases stayed unmatched. The CDR3 spans 16 residues. The CDR3 region is CASSHEWTGINQPQHF. The CDR3 DNA reads as TGCGCCAGCAGCCATGAATGGACAGGCATCAATCAGCCCCAGCATTTT.

The chain couples TRBV11-2 to TRBJ2-7; D not resolved. The germline gives CDR1 SGHAT, CDR2 FQNNGV. Trimming removed 3 bases from V and 0 bases from J, with 0 bases in between. CDR3 length equals 11 residues. Here the CDR3 DNA reads TGTGCCAGCAGCTTCTCCTACGAGCAGTACTTC. This sequence encodes CASSFSYEQYF.

The table lists this clone with a count of one. This chain joins TRBV6-5 and TRBJ1-5, with D tentatively TRBD1 (6 bases). Germline CDR1 MNHEY, CDR2 SVGAGI. The CDR3 is 15 residues long. V was pared by 2 bases and J by 3 bases, with 11 bases between. The CDR3 spells CASSYLDRYNQPQHF. CDR3 in DNA: TGTGCCAGCAGTTACCTGGACAGATACAATCAGCCCCAGCATTTT.

The rearrangement uses TRBV28 and TRBJ2-1; 7 positions agree with TRBD2. This CDR3 has 13 amino acids. Germline CDR1 MDHEN, CDR2 SYDVKM. Trimming at V came to 7 bases and at J to 12 bases, leaving 12 bases not matched to a gene. The CDR3 sequence: CASKVRGGSRQFF. DNA of the CDR3: TGTGCCAGCAAGGTACGGGGCGGGAGTAGGCAGTTCTTC.

This clone was observed a few times. The chain couples TRBV7-8 to TRBJ2-2; tentative D call: TRBD1 (6 bases). Germline V gene data show CDR1 as SGHVS and CDR2 as FQNEAQ. V shed 2 bases and J shed 1 base, with 17 bases lying between them. This CDR3 contains 18 residues. CDR3 bases: TGTGCCAGCAGCTTACGCCAGGGGCTAGCCCAGAACACCGGGGAGCTGTTTTTT. This translates into CASSLRQGLAQNTGELFF.

The chain combines TRBV28 with TRBJ1-1; D may be TRBD1 (5 bases). The V end was cut by 1 base, the J end by 0 bases, with 12 bases between. The CDR3 runs to 16 residues. CDR1 is MDHEN, CDR2 SYDVKM, per germline. CDR3 amino acids: CASSLSPGRMNTEAFF. CDR3 bases: TGTGCCAGCAGTTTATCTCCGGGACGGATGAACACTGAAGCTTTCTTT.

This chain links TRBV9 with TRBJ1-2; 8 bases agree with TRBD1. The CDR3 is 14 amino acids. J gave up 5 bases and V 0 bases, and 3 bases lay outside the gene matches. In germline, CDR1 is SGDLS, CDR2 YYNGEE. The DNA of the CDR3 is TGTGCCAGCAGCGTAGGACGACAGGGGTATGGCTACACCTTC. Protein product: CASSVGRQGYGYTF.

The chain links TRBV6-5 to TRBJ2-7; TRBD1 or TRBD2 may be the D gene (5 bases each). The CDR3 has 14 amino acids. Germline-derived CDR1 and CDR2 are MNHEY and SVGAGI. Trimming shortened V by 2 bases and J by 3 bases, and 11 bases separated the two germline ends. The DNA of the CDR3 is TGTGCCAGCAGTTACGGGACGGCCTTCTACGAGCAGTACTTC. Its translation is CASSYGTAFYEQYF.

This chain links TRBV29-1 with TRBJ2-5; possibly TRBD2 for D (6 bases). CDR1 SQVTM and CDR2 ANQGSEA come from the germline V gene. Trimming shortened V by 7 bases and J by 5 bases, and 20 bases separated the two germline ends. This CDR3 has 14 amino acids. CDR3 nucleotide sequence: TGCAGCGGAGTAATCGGGGGTGGCTCGGAGACCCAGTACTTC. It encodes CSGVIGGGSETQYF.